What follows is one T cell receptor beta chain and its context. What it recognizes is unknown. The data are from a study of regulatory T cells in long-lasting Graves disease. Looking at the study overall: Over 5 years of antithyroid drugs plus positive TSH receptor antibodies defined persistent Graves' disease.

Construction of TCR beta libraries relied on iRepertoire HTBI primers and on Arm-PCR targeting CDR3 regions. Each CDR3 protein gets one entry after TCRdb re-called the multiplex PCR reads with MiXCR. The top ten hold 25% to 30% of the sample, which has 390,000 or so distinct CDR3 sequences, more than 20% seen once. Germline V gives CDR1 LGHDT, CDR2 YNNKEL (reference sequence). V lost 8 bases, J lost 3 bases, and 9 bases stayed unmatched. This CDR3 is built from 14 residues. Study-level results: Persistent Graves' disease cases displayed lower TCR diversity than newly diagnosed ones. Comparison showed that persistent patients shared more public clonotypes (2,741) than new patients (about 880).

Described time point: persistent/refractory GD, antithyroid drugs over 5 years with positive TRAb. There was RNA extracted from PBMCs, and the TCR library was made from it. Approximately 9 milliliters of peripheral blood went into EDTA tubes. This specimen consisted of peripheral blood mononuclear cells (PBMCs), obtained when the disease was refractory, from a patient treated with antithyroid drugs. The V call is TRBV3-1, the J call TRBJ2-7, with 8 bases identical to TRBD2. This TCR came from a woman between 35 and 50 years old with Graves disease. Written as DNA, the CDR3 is TGTGCCAGCGGGGGTAGCGGGACCGACTACGAGCAGTACTTC. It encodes CASGGSGTDYEQYF.